This T cell receptor (beta chain) was identified during a study of T cells in Graves' hyperthyroidism and ophthalmopathy. TCR beta CDR3 sequences were amplified from RNA transcripts. Primed by the HTBI set, a first-round RT-PCR was run on the TCR CDR3. TCRdb reprocessed the multiplex PCR reads via MiXCR and lists one record per CDR3 protein. The sample comprises hundreds of thousands of distinct CDR3 sequences, around 17% of which are singletons, and around 18% rests with the top ten. Germline CDR1 reads MNHEY; CDR2 reads SVGAGI. Trimming took 3 bases from V and 1 from J; bases not matched to a gene: 4. This CDR3 spans 15 amino acids.

The sequenced sample consisted of blood. This receptor was taken from a woman under 30 with Graves' hyperthyroidism. The chain carries TRBV6-5 and TRBJ1-1; 8 nucleotides align to TRBD1. The CDR3 region has the DNA TGTGCCAGCAGTTATCCCGGGACAGGGAACACTGAAGCTTTCTTT. Its translation: CASSYPGTGNTEAFF.